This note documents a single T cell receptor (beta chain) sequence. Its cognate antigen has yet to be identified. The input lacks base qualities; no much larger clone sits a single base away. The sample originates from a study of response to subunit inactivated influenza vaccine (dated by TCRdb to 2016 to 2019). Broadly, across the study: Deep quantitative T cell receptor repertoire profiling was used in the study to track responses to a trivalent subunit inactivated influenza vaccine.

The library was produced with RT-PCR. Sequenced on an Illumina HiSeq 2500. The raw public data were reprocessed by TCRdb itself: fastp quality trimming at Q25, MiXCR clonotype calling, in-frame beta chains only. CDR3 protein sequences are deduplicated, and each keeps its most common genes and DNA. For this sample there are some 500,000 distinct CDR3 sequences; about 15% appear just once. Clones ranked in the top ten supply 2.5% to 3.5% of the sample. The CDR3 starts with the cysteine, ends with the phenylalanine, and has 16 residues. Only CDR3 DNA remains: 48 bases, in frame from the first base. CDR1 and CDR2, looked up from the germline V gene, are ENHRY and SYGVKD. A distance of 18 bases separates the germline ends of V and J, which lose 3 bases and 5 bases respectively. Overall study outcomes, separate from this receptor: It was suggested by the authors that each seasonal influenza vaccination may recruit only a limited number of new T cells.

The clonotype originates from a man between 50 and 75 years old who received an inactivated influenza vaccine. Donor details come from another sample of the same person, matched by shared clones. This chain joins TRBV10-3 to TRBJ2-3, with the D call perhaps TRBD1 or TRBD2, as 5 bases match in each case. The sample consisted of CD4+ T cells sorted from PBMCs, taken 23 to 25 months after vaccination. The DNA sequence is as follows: TGTGCCATCAGTGAAATTCGAGGGGCGGCAGGAGATACGCAGTATTTT. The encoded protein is CAISEIRGAAGDTQYF.